The next 30 T cell receptor beta chains were all read from a single sample in a study of cytomegalovirus exposure and HLA in healthy donors. Data came from immunoSEQ multiplex PCR; TCRdb stores just in-frame clones and leaves some out. The sample lists some 290,000 clones; roughly 88% were seen once. Sequenced sample: PBMCs. The receptors come from a man between 25 and 39 years old in good health and CMV-seronegative.

This chain joins TRBV14 and TRBJ2-1; TRBD2 matches at 10 bases. The trim removed 5 bases at V and 9 bases at J, leaving 7 bases unmatched. The CDR3 is made up of 14 amino acids. Germline loops: CDR1 SGHDN, CDR2 FVKESK. The CDR3 here is CASSGTSGVIEQFF. CDR3 coding DNA: TGTGCCAGCAGCGGAACTAGCGGGGTCATTGAGCAGTTCTTC. The full variable domain, its missing parts supplied by reference TRBV14 and TRBJ2-1, is EAGVTQFPSHSVIEKGQTVTLRCDPISGHDNLYWYRRVMGKEIKFLLHFVKESKQDESGMPNNRFLAERTGGTYSTLKVQPAELEDSGVYFCASSGTSGVIEQFFGPGTRLTVL.

J is TRBJ2-2 and V is TRBV18; D possibly corresponds to TRBD2 (6 bases). Deletions cut 8 bases from V and 1 base from J, with 11 bases between. In germline, CDR1 is KGHSH, CDR2 LQKENI. This CDR3 is built from 14 residues. In DNA form, the CDR3 reads TGTGCCAGCGCCGGAGGGAGGAACACCGGGGAGCTGTTTTTT. Translating gives CASAGGRNTGELFF.

The genes are TRBV2 and TRBJ1-4; D is possibly TRBD1 (5 bases). This CDR3 region has 18 residues. The V and J ends lost 2 bases and 7 bases respectively, with 23 bases between them. Germline V gene data show CDR1 as SNHLY and CDR2 as FYNNEI. CDR3 DNA: TGTGCCAGCAGTGAACCCGCGGAGTTGGAAGGGGTCGGTGAAAAACTGTTTTTT. The encoded protein is CASSEPAELEGVGEKLFF.

The chain has TRBV12-5 and TRBJ2-1, with D possibly matching TRBD2 (5 bases). V dropped 2 bases and J dropped 7 bases, with 9 bases sitting between them. The CDR3 loop spans 13 amino acids. CDR1 LGHNT and CDR2 FRNRAP come from the germline V gene. CDR3: CASGLIERNEQFF. CDR3 bases: TGTGCTAGTGGTTTGATTGAGCGGAATGAGCAGTTCTTC.

The chain links TRBV5-4 to TRBJ1-2, with a weak D call TRBD1 (6 bases). V was trimmed by 2 bases and J by 8 bases, leaving 16 bases between them. This CDR3 has 14 residues. Per the germline V gene, CDR1 is SGHNT and CDR2 is YYREEE (reference sequence). In DNA form, the CDR3 reads TGTGCCAGCAGCTTCTTAGGGGGGGGAGAAGGCTACACCTTC. It encodes CASSFLGGGEGYTF.

This clone has a handful of counts. CDR3 protein: CASSESRAGGPTVPQHF. CDR3 bases: TGTGCCAGCAGTGAATCGAGGGCAGGGGGGCCCACTGTGCCCCAGCATTTT. V gene TRBV2 combines with J gene TRBJ1-5; 7 positions match TRBD1. J lost 9 bases, V lost 2 bases, and 16 bases had no gene match. Looked up from germline, CDR1 is SNHLY and CDR2 is FYNNEI. This CDR3 region has 17 residues.

J is TRBJ1-2 and V is TRBV2, with D perhaps matching TRBD1 (5 bases). The V gene's germline CDR1 is SNHLY and CDR2 FYNNEI. The length of the CDR3 is 19 residues. Trimming removed 3 bases at V and 4 bases at J, with 27 bases between. CDR3 loop: CASSEWYTGGARQSYGYTF. The CDR3 bases are TGTGCCAGCAGTGAGTGGTATACAGGCGGGGCTCGGCAGTCCTATGGCTACACCTTC.

This clone was observed a single time. V usage is TRBV11-2 and J usage is TRBJ2-1, with D unclear. This CDR3 has 16 residues. Germline assignment: CDR1 SGHAT and CDR2 FQNNGV. The V gene lost 0 bases and the J gene lost 12 bases, with 21 bases spanning the gap. CDR3 in amino acids: CASSLDGSGGSPGQFF. The CDR3 bases are TGTGCCAGCAGCTTAGATGGTTCTGGTGGGTCCCCGGGGCAGTTCTTC. The variable domain in full, completed from reference TRBV11-2 and TRBJ2-1, reads EAGVAQSPRYKIIEKRQSVAFWCNPISGHATLYWYQQILGQGPKLLIQFQNNGVVDDSQLPKDRFSAERLKGVDSTLKIQPAKLEDSAVYLCASSLDGSGGSPGQFFGPGTRLTVL.

The chain combines TRBV2 with TRBJ2-7, with 9 bases aligning to TRBD2. J gave up 3 bases and V 2 bases, and 23 bases lay outside the gene matches. CDR1 and CDR2 (germline): SNHLY, FYNNEI. This CDR3 contains 21 residues. CDR3 sequence reads: CASSESSGGDLTPLKLYEQYF. As DNA, the CDR3 is TGTGCCAGCAGTGAAAGTAGCGGGGGAGATCTTACACCCCTTAAACTCTACGAGCAGTACTTC.

V gene TRBV5-1 combines with J gene TRBJ2-7; TRBD1 matches 10 bases. The junction had 10 bases not matched to a gene; V was cut back by 7 bases and J by 3 bases. Germline CDR1 is SGHRS and CDR2 is YFSETQ. The CDR3 totals 15 residues. The CDR3 DNA follows: TGCGCCAGCCGTGGGTGGGGACAGGGGATCTACGAGCAGTACTTC. It encodes CASRGWGQGIYEQYF.

The chain links TRBV11-3 to TRBJ1-2; D is possibly TRBD1 (6 bases). The CDR3 runs 14 residues. Germline V lookup: CDR1 SGHNT, CDR2 YENEEA. V shed 0 bases and J shed 6 bases, with 11 bases lying between them. CDR3 DNA: TGTGCCAGCAGCTTAGATCAAGGGGGTAATGGCTACACCTTC. Translating it yields CASSLDQGGNGYTF.

This clone was seen a few times. J is TRBJ2-1 and V is TRBV6-6; 9 bases line up with TRBD2. Germline V gives CDR1 MNHNY, CDR2 SVGAGI (reference sequence). Trimming removed 4 bases from V and 8 bases from J; junction bases left unmatched: 6. The CDR3 length is 14 residues. In DNA, the CDR3 is TGTGCCAGCAGTTGGCGCGGGGGGGGCGATGAGCAGTTCTTC. Encoded protein: CASSWRGGGDEQFF.

The genes are TRBV7-2 and TRBJ2-1; TRBD1 matches at 8 bases. V dropped 0 bases and J dropped 8; count of bases not matched to a gene: 21. CDR1 is SGHTA and CDR2 is FQGNSA in the germline V gene. This CDR3 is built from 20 residues. CDR3 region: CASSLAGDRGLVYAKDEQFF. The CDR3 nucleotides are TGTGCCAGCAGCTTAGCAGGTGACAGGGGTTTGGTCTATGCTAAGGATGAGCAGTTCTTC.

The rearrangement uses TRBV5-1 and TRBJ2-3; perhaps TRBD2 as D (5 bases). CDR3 size: 13 residues. V gave up 0 bases and J gave up 4 bases, with 6 bases separating them. Germline assignment: CDR1 SGHRS and CDR2 YFSETQ. This chain's CDR3 is CASSLGTSDTQYF. CDR3 nucleotide sequence: TGCGCCAGCAGCTTGGGGACTTCAGATACGCAGTATTTT.

This rearrangement joins TRBV4-3 to TRBJ2-3; 10 nucleotides match TRBD1. From germline, CDR1 is LGHNA and CDR2 YSLEER. Losses at the gene ends were 0 bases for V and 4 bases for J; bases not matched to a gene: 4. The CDR3 consists of 16 residues. CDR3 nucleotides: TGCGCCAGCAGCCAAGATGCGGGACAGGGGCCAGATACGCAGTATTTT. It codes for CASSQDAGQGPDTQYF.

The chain couples TRBV6-1 to TRBJ2-7; 9 bases are a match to TRBD2. Losses at the gene ends were 2 bases for V and 0 bases for J; bases not matched to a gene: 8. Germline CDR1 is MNHNS and CDR2 is SASEGT. CDR3 length equals 17 residues. The CDR3 DNA reads as TGTGCCAGCAGTGAATACTCTGCGGGGGGGAGCTCCTACGAGCAGTACTTC. This codes for CASSEYSAGGSSYEQYF.

CDR3 bases: TGTGCCAGCTCCGAAGGACAGGCGAACTATGGCTACACCTTC. Protein sequence: CASSEGQANYGYTF. V and J are TRBV18 and TRBJ1-2, with TRBD1 matching 7 bases. This CDR3 comprises 14 residues. V shed 6 bases and J 2 bases; nucleotides not matched to a gene: 6. CDR1 is KGHSH and CDR2 is LQKENI in the germline V gene.

The rearrangement uses TRBV27 and TRBJ2-3, with 8 positions matching TRBD2. This CDR3 has 16 amino acids. CDR1 and CDR2 (germline): MNHEY, SMNVEV (reference sequence). Germline trimming cut 6 bases from V and 2 bases from J; bases unmatched to any gene: 10. The CDR3 spells CASSTTGGTYTDTQYF. The CDR3 nucleotides read TGTGCCAGCAGCACCACGGGGGGGACCTACACAGATACGCAGTATTTT.

This rearrangement joins TRBV27 to TRBJ1-4; 8 nucleotides match TRBD1. Germline CDR1 is MNHEY and CDR2 is SMNVEV (reference sequence). J lost 10 bases, V lost 6 bases, and 7 bases had no gene match. The CDR3 runs 13 residues. Written as DNA, the CDR3 is TGTGCCAGCAGGAACGGACAGGGTGGAAAACTGTTTTTT. It encodes CASRNGQGGKLFF.

The V call is TRBV4-1, the J call TRBJ2-2; TRBD1 might be the D (5 bases). Germline V lookup: CDR1 MGHRA, CDR2 YSYEKL. V was clipped by 4 bases and J by 0 bases, with 18 bases between them. This CDR3 is 18 amino acids long. The CDR3 nucleotides are TGCGCCAGCAGCCTACTCCCTTCAGGGTATGCGAACACCGGGGAGCTGTTTTTT. Its protein is CASSLLPSGYANTGELFF.

This rearrangement joins TRBV18 to TRBJ1-1, with 9 nucleotides matching TRBD1. There are 14 residues in the CDR3. The germline V gene encodes CDR1 KGHSH and CDR2 LQKENI. Trimming cost V 5 bases and J 0 bases; bases outside gene matches: 1. This chain's CDR3 is CASSGDRVNTEAFF. In DNA form, the CDR3 reads TGTGCCAGCTCAGGGGACAGGGTGAACACTGAAGCTTTCTTT.

The chain joins TRBV9 to TRBJ2-3; the match to TRBD2 covers 8 bases. Germline V CDR1 and CDR2: SGDLS, YYNGEE. The CDR3 sequence is 16 residues long. Trimming removed 0 bases from V and 5 bases from J; junction bases left unmatched: 8. The CDR3 is CASSVGSGGTQDTQYF. The CDR3 region has the DNA TGTGCCAGCAGCGTAGGGAGCGGGGGAACTCAAGATACGCAGTATTTT.

The rearrangement uses TRBV6-1 and TRBJ2-7; TRBD2 matches at 8 bases. CDR3 length equals 16 residues. Germline V gives CDR1 MNHNS, CDR2 SASEGT. The trim removed 3 bases at V and 0 bases at J, leaving 7 bases unmatched. CDR3 loop: CASSESSGWSSYEQYF. In DNA form, the CDR3 reads TGTGCCAGCAGTGAGTCTAGCGGGTGGAGCTCCTACGAGCAGTACTTC.

This chain uses TRBV9 with TRBJ1-1; tentative D call: TRBD1 (5 bases). V was cut by 7 bases and J by 1 base, with 11 bases left in between. Germline V gives CDR1 SGDLS, CDR2 YYNGEE. There are 13 residues in the CDR3. CDR3 amino acids: CASGQGPNTEAFF. CDR3 DNA: TGTGCCAGCGGTCAGGGTCCGAACACTGAAGCTTTCTTT.

The chain uses TRBV18 and TRBJ1-5, with a possible D match to TRBD1 (6 bases). The CDR3 totals 14 residues. Germline assignment: CDR1 KGHSH and CDR2 LQKENI. The V end was cut by 3 bases, the J end by 4 bases, with 10 bases between. The CDR3 is CASSPGQLNQPQHF. The DNA of the CDR3 is TGTGCCAGCTCACCTGGACAGTTAAATCAGCCCCAGCATTTT.

CDR3: CSVRRGQTDTQYF. Here the CDR3 DNA reads TGCAGCGTTAGGAGGGGGCAGACAGATACGCAGTATTTT. V and J are TRBV29-1 and TRBJ2-3; D may be TRBD1 (7 bases). The length of the CDR3 is 13 residues. V lost 5 bases and J 3 bases, leaving 12 bases between the germline ends. Germline CDR1 reads SQVTM; CDR2 reads ANQGSEA.

This clone was seen more than once but under ten times. The CDR3 ends on some other residue instead of the conserved phenylalanine or tryptophan, so this is likely a read error. The DNA is left out, because the CDR3 cannot be placed on it with certainty; the CDR3 is given as TCRdb lists it. The gene calls are TRBV12-1 and TRBJ2-7; the table's D call of TRBD1 was not tested on the DNA. TRBV12-1 is a documented pseudogene. The CDR3 is 8 amino acids in total, end residues counted. The CDR3 protein is CASSLIRG.

The chain carries TRBV5-6 and TRBJ2-1, with 8 bases identical to TRBD2. The V gene's germline CDR1 is SGHDT and CDR2 YYEEEE. The CDR3 is 14 residues long. J was trimmed by 9 bases and V by 4 bases; bases with no gene match: 9. The CDR3 sequence is CASSKSGLAGEQFF. Written as DNA, the CDR3 is TGTGCCAGCAGCAAATCCGGACTAGCAGGTGAGCAGTTCTTC.

CDR3 sequence (DNA): TGTGCCAGCAGCCCGCTACGGGGTGGCCAGGGGATCACCGGGGAGCTGTTTTTT. This sequence encodes CASSPLRGGQGITGELFF. V gene TRBV7-9 combines with J gene TRBJ2-2; D possibly corresponds to TRBD1 (6 bases). Germline V gene data show CDR1 as SEHNR and CDR2 as FQNEAQ (reference sequence). There are 18 residues in the CDR3. The V end lost 5 bases, the J end lost 4 bases, and 23 bases lay between the germline ends.

This clone came up a few times. The V gene is TRBV6-5, the J gene TRBJ1-2, with unresolved D. This CDR3 contains 13 residues. V gave up 1 base and J gave up 8 bases, with 11 bases separating them. Looked up from germline, CDR1 is MNHEY and CDR2 is SVGAGI. The CDR3 loop is CASSYYSREGYTF. CDR3 in DNA: TGTGCCAGCAGTTACTATTCCCGGGAAGGCTACACCTTC.